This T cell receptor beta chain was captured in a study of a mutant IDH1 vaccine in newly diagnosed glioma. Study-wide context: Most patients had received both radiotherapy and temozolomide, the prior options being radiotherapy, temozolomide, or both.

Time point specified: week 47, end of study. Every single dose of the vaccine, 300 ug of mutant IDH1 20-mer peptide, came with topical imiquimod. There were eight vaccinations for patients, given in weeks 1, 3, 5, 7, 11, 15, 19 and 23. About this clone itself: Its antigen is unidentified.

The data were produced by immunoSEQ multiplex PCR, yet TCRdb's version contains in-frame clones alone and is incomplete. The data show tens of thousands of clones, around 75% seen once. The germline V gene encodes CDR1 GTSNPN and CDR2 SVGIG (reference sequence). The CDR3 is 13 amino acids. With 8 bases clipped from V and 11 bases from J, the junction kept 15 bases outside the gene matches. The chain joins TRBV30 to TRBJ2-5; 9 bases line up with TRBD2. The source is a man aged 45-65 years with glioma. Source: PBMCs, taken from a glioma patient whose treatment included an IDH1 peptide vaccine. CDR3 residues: CALIQAGGPRQYF. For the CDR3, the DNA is TGTGCCCTAATACAAGCGGGAGGCCCACGACAGTACTTC. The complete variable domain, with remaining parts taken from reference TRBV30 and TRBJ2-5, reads SQTIHQWPATLVQPVGSPLSLECTVEGTSNPNLYWYRQAAGRGLQLLFYSVGIGQISSEVPQNLSASRPQDRQFILSSKKLLLSDSGFYLCALIQAGGPRQYFGPGTRLLVL.